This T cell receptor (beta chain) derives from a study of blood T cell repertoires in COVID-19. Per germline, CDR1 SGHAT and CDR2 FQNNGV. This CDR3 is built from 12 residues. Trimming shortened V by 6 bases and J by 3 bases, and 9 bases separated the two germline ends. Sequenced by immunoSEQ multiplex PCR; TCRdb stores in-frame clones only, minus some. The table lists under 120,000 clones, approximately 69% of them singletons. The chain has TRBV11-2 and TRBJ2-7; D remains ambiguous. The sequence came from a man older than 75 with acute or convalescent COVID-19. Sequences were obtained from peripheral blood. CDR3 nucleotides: TGTGCCAGCAGTCCAGGTTTCTACGAGCAGTACTTC. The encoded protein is CASSPGFYEQYF.